This T cell receptor beta chain was sequenced for a study of blood T cell repertoires in COVID-19. At the level of the study: Both acute and convalescent COVID-19 samples were obtained from the United States, Italy and Spain. The cDNA or gDNA used as material had been derived from T cells, B-cell-depleted T cells, or PBMCs.

Original processing methods: From reference gene primer amplification, estimates of nucleated cell counts were derived. TCRdb's copy holds only in-frame clones and misses some; the assay was immunoSEQ multiplex PCR. The V and J calls and the clone size are those of that table, but D and trimming were determined from the DNA. The table records around 170,000 clones, roughly 84% of them present only once. The CDR3 runs 13 residues. Trimming left V 1 base short and J 9 bases short, with 10 bases between. Germline V CDR1 and CDR2: MGHRA, YSYEKL. The TCR originated in a woman aged 50 to 60 who had recovered from COVID-19. This chain connects TRBV4-1 to TRBJ2-1; D is unclear. Sample: PBMCs or T cells enriched from blood (not recorded which). The chain's CDR3 is CASSQVAVGEQFF. The CDR3 DNA follows: TGCGCCAGCAGCCAAGTGGCGGTGGGTGAGCAGTTCTTC.